This T cell receptor (beta chain) originates from a study of blood T cell repertoires in COVID-19. Overall study context: T cells, B-cell-depleted T cells, or PBMCs supplied cDNA or gDNA.

Authors' data handling: Quantification of nucleated cells was approximated via reference gene primer amplification. TCRdb's copy holds only in-frame clones and misses some; the assay was immunoSEQ multiplex PCR. The DNA was the basis for D and trimming; V, J and clone size are from that table. Here the sample spans 55,000 to 70,000 clones, about 85% being singletons. Those enrolled in Seattle joined during active infection and were followed longitudinally afterward. The TCR originated in an elderly woman with COVID-19, enrolled during active disease. The specimen sequenced was peripheral blood.

Here the CDR3 reads CASSLGGSMITEAFF. The CDR3 DNA reads as TGCGCCAGCAGCCTAGGGGGCAGCATGATCACTGAAGCTTTCTTT. The chain couples TRBV5-1 to TRBJ1-1, with 7 bases that match TRBD1. The CDR3 spans 15 residues. V shed 4 bases and J 4 bases; nucleotides not matched to a gene: 10. Germline CDR1 is SGHRS and CDR2 is YFSETQ. The whole variable domain, remainder taken from reference TRBV5-1 and TRBJ1-1, is KAGVTQTPRYLIKTRGQQVTLSCSPISGHRSVSWYQQTPGQGLQFLFEYFSETQRNKGNFPGRFSGRQFSNSRSEMNVSTLELGDSALYLCASSLGGSMITEAFFGQGTRLTVV.